This T cell receptor beta chain was captured in a study of blood T cells in healthy people across ages. Study observations and caveats: More naive CD4+ cells and higher diversity were found in long-lived than in aged donors. A roughly linear age-dependent decrease characterized TCR beta diversity per million T cells.

It was with a sample-barcoded 5' primer and a J-beta primer mix that a second PCR of roughly 7 to 12 cycles was run. Through a template-switch adaptor with 12 random nucleotides, each cDNA molecule received a tag. From the 5' RACE reads, TCRdb called clonotypes with MiXCR, one entry per CDR3 protein. The table has about 320,000 distinct CDR3 sequences, 25% to 30% seen once. Aged roughly 6 to 90, donors were systemically healthy Caucasians from Russia. Trimming cost V 4 bases and J 0 bases; bases outside gene matches: 20. CDR3 size: 20 residues. Germline CDR1 MNHEY, CDR2 SVGAGI. This clonotype appeared a few times. Its antigen is unidentified.

Sequencing was carried out using blood. The chain links TRBV6-5 to TRBJ2-7; 8 bases line up with TRBD2. The sequence was obtained from a woman in her seventies in good health. The CDR3 loop reads CASSFLTQAGTRVPSYEQYF. The CDR3 bases are TGTGCCAGCAGTTTCCTCACCCAGGCGGGGACTAGGGTCCCCTCCTACGAGCAGTACTTC.